The 7 T cell receptor beta chains given below trace back to one sample, sequenced in a study of patients with pleural tuberculosis. One entry per CDR3 protein results from TCRdb running MiXCR on the reads. The table has 25,000 to 30,000 distinct CDR3 sequences, 15% to 20% seen once. The sequenced sample consisted of peripheral blood. These receptors all come from a human donor with pleural tuberculosis.

This clonotype is classed as medium-sized (0.01 to 0.1%). This chain links TRBV20-1 with TRBJ2-3; 10 nucleotides align to TRBD2. V lost 4 bases and J lost 4; bases outside the gene matches: 5. CDR1 DFQATT and CDR2 SNEGSKA come from the germline V gene (reference sequence). CDR3 length: 14 amino acids. The chain's CDR3 is CSAILAGVADTQYF. CDR3 sequence (DNA): TGCAGTGCTATCCTAGCGGGAGTGGCAGATACGCAGTATTTT.

V is TRBV9 and J is TRBJ2-7, with 8 positions matching TRBD1. The CDR3 has 15 amino acids. In germline, CDR1 is SGDLS, CDR2 YYNGEE. V dropped 3 bases and J dropped 5; count of bases not matched to a gene: 10. The CDR3: CASSARQGTMHEQYF. CDR3 DNA sequence: TGTGCCAGCAGCGCCCGACAGGGGACCATGCACGAGCAGTACTTC.

The sample holds many counts of this clonotype. CDR3 bases: TGTGCCAGCAGCTTAGCCGGGACCGGGGAGCTGTTTTTT. Its translation: CASSLAGTGELFF. The V call is TRBV7-9, the J call TRBJ2-2; D is unclear. Germline V gene data show CDR1 as SEHNR and CDR2 as FQNEAQ (reference sequence). V lost 0 bases to trimming and J lost 5 bases, with 4 bases between them. CDR3 length equals 13 residues.

At least ten counts were recorded for this clonotype. The V and J genes are TRBV4-1 and TRBJ1-1, with a weak D call TRBD1 (5 bases). Trimming pared 8 bases from V and 1 base from J, leaving 14 bases between. The CDR3 is 14 residues long. Per germline, CDR1 MGHRA and CDR2 YSYEKL. The CDR3 nucleotides are TGCGCCAGCGCGGGACCCCTAAAGAACACTGAAGCTTTCTTT. Translated: CASAGPLKNTEAFF.

This clonotype was counted many times. The junction differs from germline at one of its ends, possibly a read error. The chain uses TRBV28 and TRBJ2-7; D remains unclear. This CDR3 has 12 residues. CDR1 and CDR2 (germline): MDHEN, SYDVKM. CDR3 in amino acids: CASSLFSYEQYF. The CDR3 DNA is TGTGCCAGCAGCTTATTCTCCTACGAGCAGTACTTC.

Turning to this clonotype: A single base separates this from a much larger clone, so it may be a read error. CDR3 loop: CASSLRPGRDTQYF. CDR3 in DNA: TGTGCCAGCAGCTTGAGACCCGGGAGGGATACGCAGTATTTT. The chain joins TRBV5-5 to TRBJ2-3, with 7 bases aligning to TRBD2. The V gene end was trimmed by 1 base and the J gene end by 6 bases; junction bases not matched to a gene: 5. The germline V gene encodes CDR1 SGHKS and CDR2 YYEKEE (reference sequence). CDR3 length equals 14 residues. The full variable domain, rest sourced from reference TRBV5-5 and TRBJ2-3, is DAGVTQSPTHLIKTRGQQVTLRCSPISGHKSVSWYQQVLGQGPQFIFQYYEKEERGRGNFPDRFSARQFPNYSSELNVNALLLGDSALYLCASSLRPGRDTQYFGPGTRLTVL.

This clonotype was counted ten times or more. The chain couples TRBV7-9 to TRBJ2-5, with D possibly being TRBD2 (5 bases). The CDR3 has 14 amino acids. Germline assignment: CDR1 SEHNR and CDR2 FQNEAQ (reference sequence). The ends were cut back, 0 bases at V and 4 bases at J, with 9 bases in the middle. CDR3 nucleotides: TGTGCCAGCAGCTTAGCGGGAGAATTAGAGACCCAGTACTTC. Translated, it gives CASSLAGELETQYF.